This TCR beta chain originates from a study of cytomegalovirus exposure and HLA in healthy donors. CDR3 length: 14 residues. The germline V gene encodes CDR1 MNHNY and CDR2 SVGAGI (reference sequence). V was trimmed by 5 bases and J by 3 bases, leaving 14 bases between them. Whole-study results and caveats: High sensitivity and specificity were reportedly achieved when the classifier diagnosed cytomegalovirus status.

About this clone: The antigen is unknown.

Generated by immunoSEQ multiplex PCR, the TCRdb table keeps only in-frame clones and is missing some. The sample records about 330,000 clones, approximately 86% being singletons. The rearrangement uses TRBV6-6 and TRBJ2-7; tentatively, D is TRBD1 (6 bases). This clonotype was obtained from a woman aged 25 to 39 in good health and CMV-seropositive. The sequenced sample consisted of PBMCs. Here the CDR3 reads CASSLSGEIYEQYF. The CDR3 bases are TGTGCCAGCAGTCTATCAGGGGAAATCTACGAGCAGTACTTC.